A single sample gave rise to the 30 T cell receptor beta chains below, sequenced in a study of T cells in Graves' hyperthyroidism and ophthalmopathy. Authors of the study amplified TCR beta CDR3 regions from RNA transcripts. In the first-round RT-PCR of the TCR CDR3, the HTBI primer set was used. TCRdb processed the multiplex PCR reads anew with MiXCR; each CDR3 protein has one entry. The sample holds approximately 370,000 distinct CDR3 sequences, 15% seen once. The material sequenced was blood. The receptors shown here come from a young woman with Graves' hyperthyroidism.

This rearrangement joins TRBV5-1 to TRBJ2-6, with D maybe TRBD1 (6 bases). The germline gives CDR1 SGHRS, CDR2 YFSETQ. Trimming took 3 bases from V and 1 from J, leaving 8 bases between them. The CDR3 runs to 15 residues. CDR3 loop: CASSSDRSGANVLTF. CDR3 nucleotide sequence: TGCGCCAGCAGCTCAGACAGGTCTGGGGCCAACGTCCTGACTTTC.

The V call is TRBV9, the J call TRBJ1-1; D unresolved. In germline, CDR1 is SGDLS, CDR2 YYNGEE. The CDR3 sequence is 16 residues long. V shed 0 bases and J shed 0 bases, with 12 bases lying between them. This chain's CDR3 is CASSVDPIGLNTEAFF. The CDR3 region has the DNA TGTGCCAGCAGCGTAGACCCTATTGGGTTGAACACTGAAGCTTTCTTT.

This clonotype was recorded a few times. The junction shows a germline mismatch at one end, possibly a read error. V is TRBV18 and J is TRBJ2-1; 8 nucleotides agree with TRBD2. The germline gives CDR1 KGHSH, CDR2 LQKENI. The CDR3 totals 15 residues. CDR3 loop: CASLPNPGGWDEQFF. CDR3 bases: TGTGCCAGCTTACCAAACCCGGGAGGGTGGGATGAGCAGTTCTTC.

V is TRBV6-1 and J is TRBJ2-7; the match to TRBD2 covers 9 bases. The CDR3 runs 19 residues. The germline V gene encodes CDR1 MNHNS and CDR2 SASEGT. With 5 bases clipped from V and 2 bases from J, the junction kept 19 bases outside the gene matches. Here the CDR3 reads CASSSPVDSGRSPTYEQYF. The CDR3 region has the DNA TGTGCCAGCAGTTCGCCGGTTGATAGCGGGAGATCCCCCACCTACGAGCAGTACTTC.

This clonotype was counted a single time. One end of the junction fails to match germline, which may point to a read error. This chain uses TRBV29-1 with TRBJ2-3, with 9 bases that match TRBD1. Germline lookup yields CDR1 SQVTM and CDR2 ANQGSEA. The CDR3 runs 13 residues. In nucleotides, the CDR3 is TGCAGCGGTGGGGACAGGGCCGCAGATGCGCAGTATTTT. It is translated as CSGGDRAADAQYF.

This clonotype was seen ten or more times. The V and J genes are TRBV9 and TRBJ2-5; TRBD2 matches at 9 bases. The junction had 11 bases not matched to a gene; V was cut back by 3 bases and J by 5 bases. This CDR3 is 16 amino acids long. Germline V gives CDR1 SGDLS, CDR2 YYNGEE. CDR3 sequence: CASSGKGGRAAETQYF. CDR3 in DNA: TGTGCCAGCAGCGGGAAAGGCGGGAGGGCCGCGGAGACCCAGTACTTC.

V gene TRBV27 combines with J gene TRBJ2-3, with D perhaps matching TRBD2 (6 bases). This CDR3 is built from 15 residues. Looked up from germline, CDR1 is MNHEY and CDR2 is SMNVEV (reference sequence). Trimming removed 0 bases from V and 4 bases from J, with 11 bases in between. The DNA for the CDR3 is TGTGCCAGCAGTTTATCGCAGGGAGGTGCAGATACGCAGTATTTT. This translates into CASSLSQGGADTQYF.

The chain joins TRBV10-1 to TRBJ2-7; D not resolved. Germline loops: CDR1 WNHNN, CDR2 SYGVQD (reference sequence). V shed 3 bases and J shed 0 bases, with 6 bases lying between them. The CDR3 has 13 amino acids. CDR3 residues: CASSDWDSYEQYF. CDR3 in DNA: TGCGCCAGCAGTGATTGGGACTCCTACGAGCAGTACTTC.

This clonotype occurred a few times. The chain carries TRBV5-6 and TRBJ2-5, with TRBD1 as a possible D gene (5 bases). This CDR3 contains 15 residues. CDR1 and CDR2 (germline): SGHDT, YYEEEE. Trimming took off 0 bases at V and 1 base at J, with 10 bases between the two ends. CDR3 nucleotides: TGTGCCAGCAGCTTGGTGGGGCAGGCCCAAGAGACCCAGTACTTC. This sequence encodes CASSLVGQAQETQYF.

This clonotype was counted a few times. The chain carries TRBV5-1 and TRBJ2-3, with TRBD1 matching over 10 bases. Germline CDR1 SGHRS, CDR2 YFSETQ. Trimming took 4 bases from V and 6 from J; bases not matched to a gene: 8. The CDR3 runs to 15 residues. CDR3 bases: TGCGCCAGCAGCCGGGCCGGGACAGGGGCCGATACGCAGTATTTT. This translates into CASSRAGTGADTQYF.

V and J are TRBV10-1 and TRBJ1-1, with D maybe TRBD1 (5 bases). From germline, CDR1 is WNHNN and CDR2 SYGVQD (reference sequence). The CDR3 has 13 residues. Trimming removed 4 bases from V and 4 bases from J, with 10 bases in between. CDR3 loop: CASSGHGATEAFF. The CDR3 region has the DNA TGCGCCAGCAGTGGTCACGGGGCCACTGAAGCTTTCTTT.

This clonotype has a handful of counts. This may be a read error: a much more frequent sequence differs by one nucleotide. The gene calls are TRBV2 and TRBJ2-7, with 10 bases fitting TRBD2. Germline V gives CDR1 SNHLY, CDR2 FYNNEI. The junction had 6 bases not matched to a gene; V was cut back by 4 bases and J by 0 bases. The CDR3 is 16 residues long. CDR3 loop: CASSASPSGGSYEQYF. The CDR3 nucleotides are TGTGCCAGCAGTGCAAGCCCTAGCGGGGGCTCCTACGAGCAGTACTTC.

CDR3 nucleotides: TGTGCCAGCAGCTTGAAGACAGGGGGTAACTCCTACGAGCAGTACTTC. Residues: CASSLKTGGNSYEQYF. The chain has TRBV5-6 and TRBJ2-7, with TRBD1 identical over 9 bases. The CDR3 runs to 16 residues. V lost 1 base and J lost 0; bases outside the gene matches: 5. The germline CDR1 and CDR2 sequences are SGHDT and YYEEEE.

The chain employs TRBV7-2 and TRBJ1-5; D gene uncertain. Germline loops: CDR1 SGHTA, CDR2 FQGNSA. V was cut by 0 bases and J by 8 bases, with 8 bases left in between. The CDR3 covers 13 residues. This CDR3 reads CASSLAPAEPQHF. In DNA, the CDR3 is TGTGCCAGCAGCTTAGCCCCTGCTGAGCCCCAGCATTTT.

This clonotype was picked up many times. CDR3 sequence (DNA): TGCAGTGACCCCGGGGGGGACGTTGAAGCTTTCTTT. Translated: CSDPGGDVEAFF. This chain joins TRBV20-1 and TRBJ1-1; tentatively, D is TRBD1 (5 bases). The germline V gene encodes CDR1 DFQATT and CDR2 SNEGSKA (reference sequence). This CDR3 has 12 amino acids. V lost 7 bases and J lost 7, with 16 bases in between.

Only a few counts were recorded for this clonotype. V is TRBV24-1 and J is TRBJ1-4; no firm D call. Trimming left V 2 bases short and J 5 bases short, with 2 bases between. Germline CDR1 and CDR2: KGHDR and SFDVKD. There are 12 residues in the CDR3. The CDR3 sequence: CATSDSNEKLFF. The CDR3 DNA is TGTGCCACCAGTGATTCAAATGAAAAACTGTTTTTT.

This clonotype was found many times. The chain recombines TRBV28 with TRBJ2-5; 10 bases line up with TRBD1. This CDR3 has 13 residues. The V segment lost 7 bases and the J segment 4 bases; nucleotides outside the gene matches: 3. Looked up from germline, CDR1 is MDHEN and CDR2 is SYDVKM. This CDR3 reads CASTRTGGETQYF. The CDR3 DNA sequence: TGTGCCAGCACCAGGACAGGGGGAGAGACCCAGTACTTC.

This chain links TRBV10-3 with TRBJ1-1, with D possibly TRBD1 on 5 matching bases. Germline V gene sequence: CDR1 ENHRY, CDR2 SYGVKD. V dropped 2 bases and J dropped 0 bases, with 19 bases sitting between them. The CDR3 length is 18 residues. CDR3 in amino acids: CAISEAGGADKLNTEAFF. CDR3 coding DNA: TGTGCCATCAGTGAGGCGGGTGGGGCGGATAAACTGAACACTGAAGCTTTCTTT.

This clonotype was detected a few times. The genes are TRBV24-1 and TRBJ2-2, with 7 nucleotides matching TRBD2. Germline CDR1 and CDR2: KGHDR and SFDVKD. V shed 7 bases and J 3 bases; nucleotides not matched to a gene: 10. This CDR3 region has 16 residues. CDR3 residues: CATSGTRGEDTGELFF. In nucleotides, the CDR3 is TGTGCCACCAGCGGGACCCGGGGGGAAGACACCGGGGAGCTGTTTTTT.

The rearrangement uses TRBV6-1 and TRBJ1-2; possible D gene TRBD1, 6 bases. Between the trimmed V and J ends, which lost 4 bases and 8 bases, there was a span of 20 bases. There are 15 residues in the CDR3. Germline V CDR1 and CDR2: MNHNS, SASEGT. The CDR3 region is CASSGGTSNIVGYTF. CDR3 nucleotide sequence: TGTGCCAGCAGTGGAGGGACATCCAATATCGTCGGCTACACCTTC.

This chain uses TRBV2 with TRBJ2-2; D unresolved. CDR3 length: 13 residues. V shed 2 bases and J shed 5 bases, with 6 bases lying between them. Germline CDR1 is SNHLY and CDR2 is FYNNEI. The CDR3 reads CASSERETGELFF. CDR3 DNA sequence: TGTGCCAGCAGTGAAAGAGAAACCGGGGAGCTGTTTTTT.

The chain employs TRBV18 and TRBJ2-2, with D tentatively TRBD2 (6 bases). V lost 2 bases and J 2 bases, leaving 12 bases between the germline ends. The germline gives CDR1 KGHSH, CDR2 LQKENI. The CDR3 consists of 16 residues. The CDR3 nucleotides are TGTGCCAGCTCACCAACGCTAGCGCGAAACACCGGGGAGCTGTTTTTT. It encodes CASSPTLARNTGELFF.

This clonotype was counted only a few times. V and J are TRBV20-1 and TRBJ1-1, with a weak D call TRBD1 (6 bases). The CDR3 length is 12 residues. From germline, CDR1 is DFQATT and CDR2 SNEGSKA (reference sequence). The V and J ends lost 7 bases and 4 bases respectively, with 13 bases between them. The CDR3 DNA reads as TGCAGTGGGAGTGAAGGGGGCACTGAAGCTTTCTTT. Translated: CSGSEGGTEAFF.

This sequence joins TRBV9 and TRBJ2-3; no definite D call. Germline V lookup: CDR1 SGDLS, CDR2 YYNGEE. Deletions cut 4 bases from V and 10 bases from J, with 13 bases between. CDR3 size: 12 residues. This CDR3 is CASSTRRGAQYF. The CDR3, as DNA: TGTGCCAGCAGCACCCGACGCGGCGCGCAGTATTTT.

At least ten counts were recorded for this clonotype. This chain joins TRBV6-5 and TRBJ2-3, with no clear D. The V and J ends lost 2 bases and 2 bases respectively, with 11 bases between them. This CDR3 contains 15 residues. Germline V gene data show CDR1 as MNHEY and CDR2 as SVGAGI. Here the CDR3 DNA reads TGTGCCAGCAGTTACGGAGCGATTAACACAGATACGCAGTATTTT. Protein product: CASSYGAINTDTQYF.

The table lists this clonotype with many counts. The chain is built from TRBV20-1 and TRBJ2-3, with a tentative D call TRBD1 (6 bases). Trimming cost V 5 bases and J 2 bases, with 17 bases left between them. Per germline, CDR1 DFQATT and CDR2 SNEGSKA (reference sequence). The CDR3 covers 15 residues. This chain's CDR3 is CSAAPGADSTDTQYF. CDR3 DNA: TGCAGTGCTGCCCCAGGGGCGGACTCCACAGATACGCAGTATTTT.

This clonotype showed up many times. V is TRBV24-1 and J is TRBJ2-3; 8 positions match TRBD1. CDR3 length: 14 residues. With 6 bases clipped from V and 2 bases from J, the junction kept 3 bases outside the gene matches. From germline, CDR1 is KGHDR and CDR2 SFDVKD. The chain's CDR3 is CATSWTGITDTQYF. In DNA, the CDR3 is TGTGCCACCAGTTGGACAGGGATCACAGATACGCAGTATTTT.

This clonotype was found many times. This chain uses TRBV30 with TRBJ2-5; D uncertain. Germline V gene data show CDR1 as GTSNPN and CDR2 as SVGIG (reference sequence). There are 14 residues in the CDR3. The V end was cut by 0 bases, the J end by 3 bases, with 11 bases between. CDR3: CAWSVMSGKETQYF. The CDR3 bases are TGTGCCTGGAGTGTAATGAGTGGGAAAGAGACCCAGTACTTC.

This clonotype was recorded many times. CDR3 amino acids: CASSSRQGAGQPQHF. The CDR3 DNA reads as TGTGCCAGCAGTTCCAGACAGGGGGCGGGACAGCCCCAGCATTTT. The rearrangement uses TRBV12-3 or TRBV12-4 and TRBJ1-5, with 10 nucleotides matching TRBD1. This CDR3 is 15 amino acids long. The trim removed 4 bases at V and 7 bases at J, leaving 7 bases unmatched.

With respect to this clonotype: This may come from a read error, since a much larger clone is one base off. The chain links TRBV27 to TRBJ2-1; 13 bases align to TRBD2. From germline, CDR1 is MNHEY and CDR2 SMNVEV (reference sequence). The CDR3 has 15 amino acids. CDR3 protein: CATSSGTSGNNEQFF. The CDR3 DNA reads TGTGCCACCAGTTCAGGGACTAGCGGGAACAATGAGCAGTTCTTC.